This T cell receptor (beta chain) was captured in a study of T cells after posttransplantation cyclophosphamide. Measured with immunoSEQ multiplex PCR; TCRdb has only the in-frame clones, and not every one. Singletons are absent from the sample, which has 40,000 to 45,000 clones. This CDR3 contains 13 residues. Germline V lookup: CDR1 MGHDK, CDR2 SYGVNS. The germline V and J ends were trimmed by 4 bases and 2 bases, with 8 bases remaining between them. This clone came up a few times. The source is a man in his forties in good health, CMV-negative, and a related stem cell transplant donor. The genes are TRBV25-1 and TRBJ2-5; possible D gene TRBD1, 6 bases. The source material was PBMCs. CDR3 amino acids: CASSVGGQETQYF. The CDR3, as DNA: TGTGCCAGCAGTGTAGGGGGACAAGAGACCCAGTACTTC.